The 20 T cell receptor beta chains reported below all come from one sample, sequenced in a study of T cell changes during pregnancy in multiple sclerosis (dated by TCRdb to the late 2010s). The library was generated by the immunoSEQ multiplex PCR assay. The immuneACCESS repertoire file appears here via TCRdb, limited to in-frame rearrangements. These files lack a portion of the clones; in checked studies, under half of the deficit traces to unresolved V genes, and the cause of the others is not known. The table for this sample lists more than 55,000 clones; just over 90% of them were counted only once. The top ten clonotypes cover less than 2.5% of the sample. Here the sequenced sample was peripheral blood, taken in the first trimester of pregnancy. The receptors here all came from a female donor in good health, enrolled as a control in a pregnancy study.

This chain's CDR3 is CASSPWTSGGSKHEQFF. CDR3 nucleotide sequence: TGTGCCAGCAGCCCATGGACTAGCGGGGGTTCGAAGCATGAGCAGTTCTTC. The gene calls are TRBV9 and TRBJ2-1; 13 bases agree with TRBD2. CDR1 and CDR2 from the germline V gene are SGDLS and YYNGEE. Trimming at V came to 4 bases and at J to 8 bases, leaving 12 bases not matched to a gene. This CDR3 contains 17 residues.

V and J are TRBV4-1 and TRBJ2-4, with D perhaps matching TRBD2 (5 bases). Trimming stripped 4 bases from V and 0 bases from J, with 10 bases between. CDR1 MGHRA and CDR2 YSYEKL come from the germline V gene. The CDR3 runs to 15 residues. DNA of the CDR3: TGCGCCAGCAGCCCGAGCGGCCTAGCCAAAAACATTCAGTACTTC. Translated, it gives CASSPSGLAKNIQYF.

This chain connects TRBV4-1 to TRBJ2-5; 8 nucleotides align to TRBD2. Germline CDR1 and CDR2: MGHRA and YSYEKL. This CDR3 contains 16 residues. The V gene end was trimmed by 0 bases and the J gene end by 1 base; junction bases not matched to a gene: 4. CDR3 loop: CASSQDFAGGQETQYF. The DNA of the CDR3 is TGCGCCAGCAGCCAAGATTTCGCGGGGGGCCAAGAGACCCAGTACTTC.

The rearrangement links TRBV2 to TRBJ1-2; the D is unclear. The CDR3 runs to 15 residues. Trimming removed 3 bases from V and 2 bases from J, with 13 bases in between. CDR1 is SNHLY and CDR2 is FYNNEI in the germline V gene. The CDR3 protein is CASSDRRVRNYGYTF. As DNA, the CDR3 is TGTGCCAGCAGTGATAGACGGGTTCGCAACTATGGCTACACCTTC.

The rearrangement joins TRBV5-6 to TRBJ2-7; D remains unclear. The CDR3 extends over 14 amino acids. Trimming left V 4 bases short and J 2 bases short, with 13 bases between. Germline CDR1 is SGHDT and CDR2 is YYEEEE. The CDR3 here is CASSPPLSAYEQYF. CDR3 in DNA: TGTGCCAGCAGCCCTCCCTTGTCGGCCTACGAGCAGTACTTC.

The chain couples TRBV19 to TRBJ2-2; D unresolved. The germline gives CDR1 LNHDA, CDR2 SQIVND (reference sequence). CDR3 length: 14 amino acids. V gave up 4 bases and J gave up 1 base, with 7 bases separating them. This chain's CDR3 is CASSKAGNTGELFF. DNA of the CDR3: TGTGCCAGTAGTAAGGCAGGGAACACCGGGGAGCTGTTTTTT.

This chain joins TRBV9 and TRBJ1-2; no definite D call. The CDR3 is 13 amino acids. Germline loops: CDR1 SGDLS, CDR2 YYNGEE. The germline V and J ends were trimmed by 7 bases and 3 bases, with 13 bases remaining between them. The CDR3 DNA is TGTGCCAGCTCGCGAGGGTTGGACTATGGCTACACCTTC. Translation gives CASSRGLDYGYTF. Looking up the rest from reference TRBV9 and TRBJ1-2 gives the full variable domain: DSGVTQTPKHLITATGQRVTLRCSPRSGDLSVYWYQQSLDQGLQFLIQYYNGEERAKGNILERFSAQQFPDLHSELNLSSLELGDSALYFCASSRGLDYGYTFGSGTRLTVV.

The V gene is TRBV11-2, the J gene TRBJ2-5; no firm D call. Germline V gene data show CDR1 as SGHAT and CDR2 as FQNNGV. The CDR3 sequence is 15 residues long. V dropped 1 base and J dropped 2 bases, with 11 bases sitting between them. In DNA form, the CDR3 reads TGTGCCAGCAGCTTAGCATTTGCGGAGCAAGAGACCCAGTACTTC. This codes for CASSLAFAEQETQYF.

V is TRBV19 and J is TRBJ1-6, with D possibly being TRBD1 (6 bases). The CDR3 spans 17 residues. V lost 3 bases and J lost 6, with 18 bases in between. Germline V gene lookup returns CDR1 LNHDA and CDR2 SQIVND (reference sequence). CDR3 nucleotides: TGTGCCAGTAGTATGCCACCATCAACAGGGCCTAATTCACCCCTCCACTTT. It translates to CASSMPPSTGPNSPLHF.

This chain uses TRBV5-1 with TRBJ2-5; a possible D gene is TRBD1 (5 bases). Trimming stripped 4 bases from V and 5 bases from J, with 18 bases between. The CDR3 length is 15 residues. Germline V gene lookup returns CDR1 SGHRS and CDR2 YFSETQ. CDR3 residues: CASSPAFRGRETQYF. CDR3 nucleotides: TGCGCCAGCAGCCCCGCTTTTAGGGGTCGGGAGACCCAGTACTTC.

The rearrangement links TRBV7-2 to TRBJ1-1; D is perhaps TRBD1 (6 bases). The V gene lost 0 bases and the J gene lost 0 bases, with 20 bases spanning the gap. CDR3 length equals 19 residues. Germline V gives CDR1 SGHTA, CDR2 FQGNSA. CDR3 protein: CASSLAGLKDRELNTEAFF. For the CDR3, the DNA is TGTGCCAGCAGCTTAGCAGGTCTTAAGGACAGAGAATTGAACACTGAAGCTTTCTTT. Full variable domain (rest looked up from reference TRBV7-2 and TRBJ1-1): GAGVSQSPSNKVTEKGKDVELRCDPISGHTALYWYRQSLGQGLEFLIYFQGNSAPDKSGLPSDRFSAERTGGSVSTLTIQRTQQEDSAVYLCASSLAGLKDRELNTEAFFGQGTRLTVV.

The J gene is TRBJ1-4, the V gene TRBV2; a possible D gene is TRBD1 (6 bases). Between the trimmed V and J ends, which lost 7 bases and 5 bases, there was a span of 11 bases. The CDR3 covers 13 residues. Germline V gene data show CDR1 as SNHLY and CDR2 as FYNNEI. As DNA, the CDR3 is TGTGCCAGCAACCGACAGGAAAATGAAAAACTGTTTTTT. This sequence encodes CASNRQENEKLFF.

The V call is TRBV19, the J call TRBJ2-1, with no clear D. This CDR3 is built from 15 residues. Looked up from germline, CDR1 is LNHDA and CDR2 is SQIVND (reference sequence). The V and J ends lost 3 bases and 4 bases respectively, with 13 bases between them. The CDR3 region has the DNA TGTGCCAGTAGTATCTCGGTGCGCCTATACAATGAGCAGTTCTTC. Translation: CASSISVRLYNEQFF.

CDR3 region: CASNKDVAGPGGTQYF. CDR3 DNA: TGTGCCAGCAACAAGGACGTAGCGGGCCCGGGGGGTACGCAGTATTTT. The chain carries TRBV28 and TRBJ2-3; 7 positions agree with TRBD2. Germline-derived CDR1 and CDR2 are MDHEN and SYDVKM. Losses at the gene ends were 7 bases for V and 8 bases for J; bases not matched to a gene: 18. This CDR3 has 16 amino acids.

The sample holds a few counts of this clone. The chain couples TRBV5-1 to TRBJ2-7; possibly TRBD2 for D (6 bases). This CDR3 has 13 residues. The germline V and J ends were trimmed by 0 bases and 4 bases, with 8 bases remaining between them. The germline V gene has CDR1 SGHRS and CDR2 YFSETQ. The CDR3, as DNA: TGCGCCAGCAGCTTGGAAGGGAGGTACGAGCAGTACTTC. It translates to CASSLEGRYEQYF.

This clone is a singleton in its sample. DNA for the CDR3: TGTGCCAGCAGTTGGGCTAGCAATCAGCCCCAGCATTTT. This gives the protein CASSWASNQPQHF. This chain uses TRBV6-5 with TRBJ1-5; D uncertain. This CDR3 is 13 amino acids long. V lost 4 bases, J lost 0 bases, and 4 bases lay in between. The germline CDR1 and CDR2 sequences are MNHEY and SVGAGI.

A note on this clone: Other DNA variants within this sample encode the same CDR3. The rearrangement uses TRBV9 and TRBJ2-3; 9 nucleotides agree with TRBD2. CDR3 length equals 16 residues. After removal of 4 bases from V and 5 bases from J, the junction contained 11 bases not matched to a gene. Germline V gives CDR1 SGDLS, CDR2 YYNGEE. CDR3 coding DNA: TGTGCCAGCAGCCCCCAGTTGCGGGGGGGCTTAGATACGCAGTATTTT. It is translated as CASSPQLRGGLDTQYF.

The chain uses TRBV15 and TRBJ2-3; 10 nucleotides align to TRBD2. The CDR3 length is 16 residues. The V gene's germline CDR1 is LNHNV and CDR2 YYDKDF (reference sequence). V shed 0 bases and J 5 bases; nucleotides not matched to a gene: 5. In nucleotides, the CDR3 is TGTGCCACCAGCAGAGATCGTGCTAGCGGGAGAGATACGCAGTATTTT. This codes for CATSRDRASGRDTQYF. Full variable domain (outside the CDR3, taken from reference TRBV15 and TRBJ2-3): DAMVIQNPRYQVTQFGKPVTLSCSQTLNHNVMYWYQQKSSQAPKLLFHYYDKDFNNEADTPDNFQSRRPNTSFCFLDIRSPGLGDTAMYLCATSRDRASGRDTQYFGPGTRLTVL.

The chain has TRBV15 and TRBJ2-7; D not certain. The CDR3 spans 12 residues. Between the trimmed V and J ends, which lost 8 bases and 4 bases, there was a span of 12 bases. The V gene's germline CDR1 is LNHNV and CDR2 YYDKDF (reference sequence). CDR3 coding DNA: TGTGCCACCTCCCAGGCGAGATACGAGCAGTACTTC. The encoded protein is CATSQARYEQYF.

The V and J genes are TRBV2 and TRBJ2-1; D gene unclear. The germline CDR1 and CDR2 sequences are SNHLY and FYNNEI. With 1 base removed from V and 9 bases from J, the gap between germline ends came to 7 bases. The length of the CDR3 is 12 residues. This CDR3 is CASSEDRGEQFF. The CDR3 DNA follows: TGTGCCAGCAGTGAAGATCGAGGTGAGCAGTTCTTC.